By its share, the clone carrying this T cell receptor (beta chain) is medium-sized (0.01 to 0.1%). The data stem from a study of blood T cell repertoires in COVID-19. Study at large: The samples span acute and convalescent COVID-19 from the United States, Italy and Spain. The analysed material was cDNA or gDNA that came from T cells, B-cell-depleted T cells, or PBMCs.

V dropped 4 bases and J dropped 4 bases, with 14 bases sitting between them. Looked up from germline, CDR1 is SGHRS and CDR2 is YFSETQ. The CDR3 length is 14 residues. As handled by the study authors: The authors estimated nucleated cell counts from reference gene primer amplification. Sequencing used immunoSEQ multiplex PCR; TCRdb keeps in-frame clones, though not all of them. The V and J calls and clone size are taken from that table; D and trimming were inferred from the DNA. The sample includes roughly 220,000 clones, 80% to 90% of them seen just once. In Seattle, patients joined the study during active infection and were tracked longitudinally.

V and J are TRBV5-1 and TRBJ2-5, with D possibly TRBD1 on 7 matching bases. Sequencing was done on a sample of peripheral blood. This TCR derives from a woman older than 75 with COVID-19, enrolled during active disease. The CDR3 DNA follows: TGCGCCAGCAGCCCAGGGGGGACGGGAGAGACCCAGTACTTC. This encodes CASSPGGTGETQYF.